The next 8 T cell receptor beta chains were all read from a single sample in a study of T cell clonality in common variable immunodeficiency. TCRdb's copy holds only in-frame clones and misses some; the assay was immunoSEQ multiplex PCR. This repertoire lists fewer than 60,000 clones without singletons; around 2% sits in the top ten. The sequencing sample was made of peripheral blood mononuclear cells. These receptors were collected from a person between 18 and 75 years old in good health.

This clone was seen ten or more times. The read terminates 3 residues ahead of where the CDR3 ends, so the germline J gene completes it. This chain links TRBV5-1 with TRBJ1-4; maybe TRBD1 (5 bases). Germline lookup yields CDR1 SGHRS and CDR2 YFSETQ. Trimming shortened V by 4 bases and J by 8 bases, and 18 bases separated the two germline ends. The CDR3 runs 15 residues. This chain's CDR3 is CASSPGPSGGEKLFF. The sequenced CDR3 bases are TGCGCCAGCAGCCCCGGACCCTCTGGGGGGGAAAAA.

In its sample, this clone was seen a few times. The CDR3 end is not reached by the read, which stops 3 residues before it; the germline J gene fills it in. V usage is TRBV7-8 and J usage is TRBJ1-6; a weak D match, TRBD1 (5 bases). In germline, CDR1 is SGHVS, CDR2 FQNEAQ. Deletions cut 2 bases from V and 9 bases from J, with 17 bases between. There are 16 residues in the CDR3. This chain's CDR3 is CASSLLGGREGSPLHF. CDR3 bases read: TGTGCCAGCAGCTTACTTGGCGGCAGGGAGGGTTCACCC.

Points on this clone: The CDR3 end is not reached by the read, which stops 3 residues before it; the germline J gene fills it in. The same CDR3 is also encoded by other DNA sequences in this sample. V and J are TRBV18 and TRBJ2-7; 7 bases are a match to TRBD1. This CDR3 is 14 amino acids long. Germline CDR1 KGHSH, CDR2 LQKENI. Trimming cost V 2 bases and J 1 base; bases outside gene matches: 2. CDR3: CASSPSQGSYEQYF. The DNA read from the CDR3 is TGTGCCAGCTCACCATCACAGGGGTCCTACGAG.

This clone was counted at least ten times. From the germline J gene comes the end of the CDR3, since the read stops 3 residues before it. This chain joins TRBV11-2 and TRBJ2-1; 10 positions agree with TRBD2. The CDR3 totals 15 residues. CDR1 SGHAT and CDR2 FQNNGV come from the germline V gene. Trimming cost V 5 bases and J 4 bases; bases outside gene matches: 5. The part of the CDR3 DNA that was read is TGTGCCAGCAGCCTCGGACTAGCGGAATACAATGAG. Translating it yields CASSLGLAEYNE. The entire CDR3 reads CASSLGLAEYNEQFF.

This clone was recorded many times. The sequenced fragment ends 3 residues before the CDR3 boundary, so the rest is inferred from the germline J gene. The chain has TRBV20-1 and TRBJ2-5; tentatively, D is TRBD1 (5 bases). The length of the CDR3 is 14 residues. V dropped 6 bases and J dropped 4 bases, with 18 bases sitting between them. The V gene's germline CDR1 is DFQATT and CDR2 SNEGSKA (reference sequence). CDR3 protein: CSAAIRQGRETQYF. The covered CDR3 bases are TGCAGTGCCGCCATACGGCAGGGCAGAGAGACC.

This clone turned up a few times. Just one base apart from a much larger clone, this may be a read error. The read ends 3 residues early relative to the CDR3; the germline J gene fills the gap. The chain employs TRBV30 and TRBJ1-1, with D hard to call. V gave up 0 bases and J gave up 0 bases, with 17 bases separating them. This CDR3 contains 17 residues. CDR1 is GTSNPN, CDR2 SVGIG, per germline (reference sequence). CDR3 DNA, as far as it was read: TGTGCCTGGAGTGTAGGACGGACTCTCACCGTGAACACTGAA. Translation gives CAWSVGRTLTVNTE. The full CDR3 sequence reads CAWSVGRTLTVNTEAFF.

This clone has more than one count but fewer than ten. Read sequence stops 3 residues before the CDR3 end, and the germline J gene provides the missing end. The chain links TRBV5-5 to TRBJ2-3; D is undetermined. The V end lost 4 bases, the J end lost 0 bases, and 6 bases lay between the germline ends. The length of the CDR3 is 13 residues. Germline V gene data show CDR1 as SGHKS and CDR2 as YYEKEE (reference sequence). This chain's CDR3 is CASSTPSTDTQYF. The CDR3 bases that were read are TGTGCCAGCAGCACACCTAGCACAGATACG.

This clone was seen repeatedly, ten times or more. Read sequence stops 3 residues before the CDR3 end, and the germline J gene provides the missing end. The chain carries TRBV18 and TRBJ1-5; the D gene is possibly TRBD1 (6 bases). Between the trimmed V and J ends, which lost 5 bases and 9 bases, there was a span of 20 bases. This CDR3 has 15 residues. CDR1 is KGHSH and CDR2 is LQKENI in the germline V gene. CDR3 bases read: TGTGCCAGCTCAAAACCAGGGACATCTTTTCGGCCC. Its protein is CASSKPGTSFRP. The whole CDR3 reads CASSKPGTSFRPQHF.